These 10 T cell receptor beta chains share one sample of origin, sequenced in a study of metastatic and nonmetastatic thyroid tumors. TCRdb re-processed the PCR reads through MiXCR. This table holds about 3,500 clones, less than 40% found once. Patients underwent thyroid surgery, and none had received any treatment before it. Material for sequencing was adjacent normal tissue. The receptors were gathered from a male donor with papillary thyroid cancer or a benign thyroid nodule (not recorded which). Some clones in this sample may be carry-over from other donors' samples.

This clone was seen a few times. The chain carries TRBV29-1 and TRBJ1-2, with D possibly matching TRBD1 (5 bases). The CDR3 loop spans 13 amino acids. From germline, CDR1 is SQVTM and CDR2 ANQGSEA. V gave up 0 bases and J gave up 4 bases, with 9 bases separating them. CDR3 sequence reads: CSVEESGGYGYTF. Here the CDR3 DNA reads TGCAGCGTTGAAGAGTCGGGGGGCTATGGCTACACCTTC.

CDR3 coding DNA: TGTGCCAGCAGCTTAGGACCGGGACAGGGTGTCGACGAGCAGTACTTC. This gives the protein CASSLGPGQGVDEQYF. The rearrangement uses TRBV11-2 and TRBJ2-7; 9 nucleotides match TRBD1. The V gene end was trimmed by 1 base and the J gene end by 5 bases; junction bases not matched to a gene: 9. The CDR3 has 16 amino acids. The germline gives CDR1 SGHAT, CDR2 FQNNGV.

J is TRBJ2-5 and V is TRBV7-8; 13 bases agree with TRBD2. V lost 6 bases to trimming and J lost 5 bases; unmatched junction nucleotides: 6. The CDR3 is made up of 15 amino acids. Germline V gene lookup returns CDR1 SGHVS and CDR2 FQNEAQ. The CDR3 DNA reads TGTGCCAGCAGGTGGACTAGCGGGAGAGGGGAGACCCAGTACTTC. As protein: CASRWTSGRGETQYF.

Relative to its sample, this clone is hyperexpanded (1% or more). The chain uses TRBV10-1 and TRBJ2-3, with 9 bases fitting TRBD2. The CDR3 sequence is 15 residues long. Per the germline V gene, CDR1 is WNHNN and CDR2 is SYGVQD (reference sequence). V dropped 3 bases and J dropped 6; count of bases not matched to a gene: 7. CDR3 in DNA: TGCGCCAGCAGTGAAGCTAGCGGGGCCTTTGATACGCAGTATTTT. It translates to CASSEASGAFDTQYF.

The rearrangement joins TRBV12-5 to TRBJ2-1; 11 nucleotides match TRBD2. This CDR3 region has 16 residues. CDR1 LGHNT and CDR2 FRNRAP come from the germline V gene. V shed 1 base, J shed 5 bases, and the junction held 4 bases outside the gene matches. CDR3 DNA: TGTGCTAGTGGTTTGGACCGACTAGCGGGAAACAATGAGCAGTTCTTC. Residues: CASGLDRLAGNNEQFF.

A few counts support this clone. The chain links TRBV7-9 to TRBJ2-1; TRBD2 is a possible D gene (6 bases). The length of the CDR3 is 12 residues. Per germline, CDR1 SEHNR and CDR2 FQNEAQ (reference sequence). V dropped 5 bases and J dropped 5 bases, with 7 bases sitting between them. The CDR3 region has the DNA TGTGCCAGCAGCCGCGGGGACAATGAGCAGTTCTTC. This codes for CASSRGDNEQFF.

This clone ranks as medium-sized. The rearrangement links TRBV7-9 to TRBJ1-2; no firm D call. From germline, CDR1 is SEHNR and CDR2 FQNEAQ (reference sequence). The V end lost 5 bases, the J end lost 2 bases, and 15 bases lay between the germline ends. This CDR3 is built from 15 residues. DNA of the CDR3: TGTGCCAGCAGCGTCGAGCGGGTGACGAACTATGGCTACACCTTC. It specifies CASSVERVTNYGYTF.

This clone was observed a handful of times. The J gene is TRBJ1-5, the V gene TRBV5-1, with D possibly matching TRBD1 (6 bases). Trimming cost V 0 bases and J 4 bases, with 17 bases left between them. The CDR3 runs 17 residues. Germline CDR1 is SGHRS and CDR2 is YFSETQ. In DNA, the CDR3 is TGCGCCAGCAGCTTGGCCAAGTCGGGGGCCAGGAATCAGCCCCAGCATTTT. Protein product: CASSLAKSGARNQPQHF.

The chain couples TRBV20-1 to TRBJ1-5; D remains unclear. Germline V gene data show CDR1 as DFQATT and CDR2 as SNEGSKA (reference sequence). Trimming left V 3 bases short and J 0 bases short, with 9 bases between. The CDR3 has 14 residues. Written as DNA, the CDR3 is TGCAGTGCTAGTCAGCCCTATAGCAATCAGCCCCAGCATTTT. Its protein is CSASQPYSNQPQHF.

This clone is labeled as medium-sized. The germline gene is not matched at one end of the junction; a read error may be the cause. For the CDR3, the DNA is TGTGCCAGCAGGATCCCACAGGGCTACGAGCAGCACTTC. Translating gives CASRIPQGYEQHF. This chain uses TRBV28 with TRBJ2-7; TRBD1 is a possible D gene (6 bases). The CDR3 is 13 residues long. CDR1 and CDR2 (germline): MDHEN, SYDVKM. The variable domain in full, completed from reference TRBV28 and TRBJ2-7, reads DVKVTQSSRYLVKRTGEKVFLECVQDMDHENMFWYRQDPGLGLRLIYFSYDVKMKEKGDIPEGYSVSREKKERFSLILESASTNQTSMYLCASRIPQGYEQHFGPGTRLTVT.